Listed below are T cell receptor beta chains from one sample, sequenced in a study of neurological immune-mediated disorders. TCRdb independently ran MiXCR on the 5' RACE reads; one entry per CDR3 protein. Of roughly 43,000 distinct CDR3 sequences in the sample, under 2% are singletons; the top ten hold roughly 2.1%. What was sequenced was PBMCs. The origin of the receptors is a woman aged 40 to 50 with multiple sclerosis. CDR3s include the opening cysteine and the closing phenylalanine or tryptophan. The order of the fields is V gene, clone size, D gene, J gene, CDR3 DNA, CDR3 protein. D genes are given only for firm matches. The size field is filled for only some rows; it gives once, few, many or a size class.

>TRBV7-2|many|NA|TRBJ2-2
TGTGCCAGCAGCTTGGGGAAATTGGGCGGGGAGCTGTTTTTT
CASSLGKLGGELFF
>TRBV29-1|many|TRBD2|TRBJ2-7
TGCAGCGTCTCGACAGCGGGGGAGCAGTACTTC
CSVSTAGEQYF
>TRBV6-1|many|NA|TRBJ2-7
TGTGCCAGCAGGGGAGCCCCCTACGAGCAGTACTTC
CASRGAPYEQYF
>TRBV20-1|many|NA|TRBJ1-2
TGCAGTGCTACGGACATTAACTATGGCTACACCTTC
CSATDINYGYTF
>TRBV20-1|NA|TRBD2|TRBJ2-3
TGCAGTGCGTCCCGGGGGGGGCGAGATACGCAGTATTTT
CSASRGGRDTQYF
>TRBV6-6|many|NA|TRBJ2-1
TGTGCCAGCCGGGATAGGAATGAGCAGTTCTTC
CASRDRNEQFF
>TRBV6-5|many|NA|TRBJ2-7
TGTGCCAGCACCAACCAGGCAGGGGCCTACGAGCAGTACTTC
CASTNQAGAYEQYF
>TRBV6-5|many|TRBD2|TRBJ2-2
TGTGCCAGCAGTTACAAGCGGGGGAACACCGGGGAGCTGTTTTTT
CASSYKRGNTGELFF
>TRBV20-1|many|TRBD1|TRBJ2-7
TGCAGTGCTAGGGGAGGACAGGGGGCGAATGAGCAGTACTTC
CSARGGQGANEQYF
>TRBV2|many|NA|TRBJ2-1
TGTGCCAGCAGAGAACAGGGAGGCGGGAATGAGCAGTTCTTC
CASREQGGGNEQFF
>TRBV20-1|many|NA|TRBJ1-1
TGCAGTGTGGACACGAACACTGAAGCTTTCTTT
CSVDTNTEAFF
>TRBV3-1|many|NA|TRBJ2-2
TGTGCCAGCAAAACCCTTTCCACCGGGGAGCTGTTTTTT
CASKTLSTGELFF
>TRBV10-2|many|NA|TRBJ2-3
TGCGCCTCTTCCCCCGGGGGAGATACGCAGTATTTT
CASSPGGDTQYF
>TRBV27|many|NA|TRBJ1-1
TGTGCCAGCAGTTTATGGAGAGGCACTGAAGCTTTCTTT
CASSLWRGTEAFF
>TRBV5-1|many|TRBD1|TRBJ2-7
TGCGCCAGCGGGGCAGGGGGCTACGAGCAGTACTTC
CASGAGGYEQYF
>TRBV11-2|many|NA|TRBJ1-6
TGTGCCAGCAGCTCAACGGCGGCTCGGCGATCACCCCTCCACTTT
CASSSTAARRSPLHF
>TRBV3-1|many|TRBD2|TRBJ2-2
TGTGCCAGCAGCCGCGACCCTCGGACTAGCCGGAACACCGGGGAGCTGTTTTTT
CASSRDPRTSRNTGELFF
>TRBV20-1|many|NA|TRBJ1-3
TGCAGTGCTAGTATGGCTGGAAACACCATATATTTT
CSASMAGNTIYF
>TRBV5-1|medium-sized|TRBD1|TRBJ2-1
TGCGCCAGCAGCGAGGGACAGGGACAGTACAATGAGCAGTTCTTC
CASSEGQGQYNEQFF
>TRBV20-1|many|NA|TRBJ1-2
TGCAGTGCTAGAGATCCAAGTATGGGGGTATATGGCTACACCTTC
CSARDPSMGVYGYTF